A selection of T cell receptor beta chains follows, all from one sample in a study of T cells in Graves' hyperthyroidism and ophthalmopathy. TCRdb reprocessed the multiplex PCR reads with MiXCR, giving one entry per CDR3 protein. The sample lists about 570,000 distinct CDR3 sequences, about 14% occurring once. Sequenced input: blood. The receptors derive from a woman aged 40 to 55 with Graves' hyperthyroidism. Each CDR3 is given with its conserved first and last residue. A D gene is named only where the DNA matches it firmly. Clone size, where shown, is once, few, many, or a class for clones that have expanded.

clone_size d_call j_call v_call cdr3_aa cdr3_nt
NA NA TRBJ2-7 TRBV5-6 CASSAQGWYEQYF TGTGCCAGCAGCGCGCAGGGGTGGTACGAGCAGTACTTC
many TRBD2 TRBJ2-5 TRBV3-1 CASSQDFGTSGGTQYF TGTGCCAGCAGCCAAGATTTTGGGACTAGTGGGGGGACCCAGTACTTC
few NA TRBJ2-7 TRBV5-6 CASSVQASYEQYF TGTGCCAGCTCGGTTCAGGCCTCCTACGAGCAGTACTTC
many TRBD1 TRBJ1-6 TRBV5-5 CASSPDRAIPSPLHF TGTGCCAGCAGCCCGGACAGGGCAATTCCTTCACCCCTCCACTTT
NA NA TRBJ2-2 TRBV7-9 CASSDRNGGASNTGELFF TGTGCCAGCAGCGACCGAAATGGGGGGGCCTCGAACACCGGGGAGCTGTTTTTT
NA NA TRBJ2-2 TRBV6-1 CASSVKQGGIGELFF TGTGCCAGCAGTGTCAAACAGGGGGGGATCGGGGAGCTGTTTTTT
many NA TRBJ2-1 TRBV20-1 CSARDLGSLREQFF TGCAGTGCTAGAGATCTGGGATCCCTCCGTGAGCAGTTCTTC
many TRBD2 TRBJ2-7 TRBV2 CASSEGLAVSYEQYF TGTGCCAGCAGTGAGGGACTAGCGGTCTCCTACGAGCAGTACTTC
many TRBD1 TRBJ1-2 TRBV20-1 CSARAPGQGFDGYTF TGCAGTGCTAGAGCACCGGGACAGGGTTTCGATGGCTACACCTTC
many TRBD1 TRBJ1-1 TRBV28 CASSHRGTVEAFF TGTGCCAGCAGTCACCGAGGGACAGTAGAAGCTTTCTTT
NA TRBD1 TRBJ2-3 TRBV28 CASSPQVGGDTQYF TGTGCCAGCAGCCCCCAGGTAGGGGGCGATACGCAGTATTTT
NA NA TRBJ1-5 TRBV28 CASSLSGGERGQPQHF TGTGCCAGCAGTTTATCGGGCGGAGAGAGGGGTCAGCCCCAGCATTTT
many TRBD1 TRBJ2-5 TRBV2 CASRGQGSSGGNWETQYF TGTGCCAGCAGGGGACAGGGTAGTAGTGGCGGGAATTGGGAGACCCAGTACTTC
NA TRBD1 TRBJ1-6 TRBV5-1 CASSDPGQGGSPLHF TGCGCCAGCAGCGATCCGGGACAGGGTGGTTCACCCCTCCACTTT
NA TRBD2 TRBJ2-3 TRBV7-2 CASSQGVSWRERADTQYF TGTGCCAGCAGCCAAGGAGTGTCCTGGCGGGAGCGAGCAGATACGCAGTATTTT
many NA TRBJ2-3 TRBV3-1 CASSQQGNTQYF TGTGCCAGCAGCCAACAGGGGAATACGCAGTATTTT
few NA TRBJ2-6 TRBV5-4 CASSLQIPSGANVLTF TGTGCCAGCAGCTTACAAATACCGTCTGGGGCCAACGTCCTGACTTTC
many NA TRBJ2-1 TRBV20-1 CSARHSAIGINEQFF TGCAGTGCTAGGCATAGTGCCATCGGCATCAATGAGCAGTTCTTC
many NA TRBJ2-3 TRBV28 CASHRGTDTQYF TGTGCCAGCCACAGGGGCACAGATACGCAGTATTTT
many TRBD2 TRBJ2-3 TRBV20-1 CSGAGYGREGLADTQYF TGCAGTGGCGCCGGATATGGGCGGGAGGGCCTTGCAGATACGCAGTATTTT
many TRBD1 TRBJ2-1 TRBV5-1 CASSSPQGAGYEQFF TGCGCCAGCAGCTCACCTCAGGGGGCGGGTTATGAGCAGTTCTTC
many NA TRBJ1-1 TRBV5-1 CASSLVAGRGNTEAFF TGCGCCAGCAGCTTGGTTGCGGGGCGAGGGAACACTGAAGCTTTCTTT
many NA TRBJ1-2 TRBV20-1 CSARGGGPGGYTF TGCAGTGCTAGAGGTGGCGGGCCGGGAGGCTACACCTTC
many NA TRBJ2-7 TRBV3-1 CASSQRPGSYEQYF TGTGCCAGCAGCCAAAGGCCCGGTTCGTACGAGCAGTACTTC
few NA TRBJ2-7 TRBV6-1 CASSTHGYEQYF TGTGCCAGCAGTACCCACGGTTACGAGCAGTACTTC
many NA TRBJ1-2 TRBV4-2 CASSPGGGANYGYTF TGTGCCAGCAGCCCCGGGGGAGGGGCTAACTATGGCTACACCTTC
many NA TRBJ1-1 TRBV19 CASSIAGGTEAFF TGTGCCAGTAGTATAGCAGGAGGCACTGAAGCTTTCTTT
many NA TRBJ2-3 TRBV6-1 CASSEISTGLADTQYF TGTGCCAGCAGTGAGATATCTACAGGGTTGGCAGATACGCAGTATTTT
many TRBD1 TRBJ1-4 TRBV3-1 CASRQTGGHEKLFF TGTGCCAGCAGACAGACAGGGGGACATGAAAAACTGTTTTTT
few NA TRBJ2-2 TRBV7-9 CASSTWTPGPGELFF TGTGCCAGCAGCACCTGGACCCCGGGTCCCGGGGAGCTGTTTTTT
many TRBD2 TRBJ2-3 TRBV7-2 CASSLGSLAGGGTDTQYF TGTGCCAGCAGCTTAGGTAGTCTAGCGGGAGGAGGCACAGATACGCAGTATTTT
few TRBD2 TRBJ2-5 TRBV30 CAWSAGTSGYQETQYF TGTGCCTGGAGCGCCGGGACTAGCGGGTACCAAGAGACCCAGTACTTC
few NA TRBJ2-7 TRBV7-9 CASSERTAGDEQYF TGTGCCAGCAGCGAACGTACAGCCGGGGATGAGCAGTACTTC
few TRBD1 TRBJ2-5 TRBV5-1 CASSPGTDPRTQYF TGCGCCAGCAGCCCGGGGACAGATCCTAGGACCCAGTACTTC
many NA TRBJ1-2 TRBV10-3 CAISESGLHGGGYTF TGTGCCATCAGTGAGTCCGGCCTCCATGGGGGAGGCTACACCTTC
NA NA TRBJ2-7 TRBV10-3 CAISDSGSAVIYEQYF TGTGCCATCAGTGATTCAGGGAGCGCAGTAATCTACGAGCAGTACTTC
many TRBD2 TRBJ2-2 TRBV15 CATSRSRLAGGTGELFF TGTGCCACCAGCAGATCCAGACTAGCGGGGGGAACCGGGGAGCTGTTTTTT
NA TRBD2 TRBJ2-1 TRBV7-9 CASSLGEGTSSDEQFF TGTGCCAGCAGCTTAGGGGAGGGGACTAGCTCGGATGAGCAGTTCTTC
NA TRBD2 TRBJ2-7 TRBV15 CATSRVRLAGEFEQYF TGTGCCACCAGCAGAGTTCGGCTAGCGGGAGAATTCGAGCAGTACTTC
NA TRBD2 TRBJ2-1 TRBV7-8 CASSPSRLAGGGNEQFF TGTGCCAGCAGCCCCTCCCGACTAGCGGGAGGGGGGAATGAGCAGTTCTTC